This section outlines one T cell receptor beta chain sequence together with its context. Antigen: not known. This sample is drawn from a study of CD8+ T cells in alopecia areata. Trimming cost V 5 bases and J 2 bases, with 12 bases left between them. CDR1 MNHEY and CDR2 SMNVEV come from the germline V gene (reference sequence). The CDR3 runs 14 residues. TCR sequencing used cDNA made by reverse transcription of extracted RNA. Only in-frame clones appear in the TCRdb table, and some are missing; sequencing was by immunoSEQ multiplex PCR. The sample holds 120,000 to 150,000 clones, roughly 60% seen once. Study-level points and caveats: Lesional scalp, especially alopecia totalis/universalis, showed higher clonality than normal scalp.

Sequenced material: CD8+ T cells sorted from blood. The chain couples TRBV27 to TRBJ2-5; D might be TRBD1 (6 bases). This receptor was obtained from a human donor in good health. This CDR3 reads CASSPRDNQETQYF. CDR3 DNA: TGTGCCAGCAGTCCCCGGGACAATCAAGAGACCCAGTACTTC.